The sequence of this T cell receptor beta chain was determined in a study of blood T cell repertoires in COVID-19 (dated by TCRdb to about 2020). Broadly, across the study: The collaborator samples originated in the United States, Italy and Spain and spanned the acute and convalescent phases of COVID-19. The prospective study material was composed of cDNA or gDNA derived from T cells, B-cell-depleted T cells, or PBMCs. Subjects who had been exposed to COVID-19, were actively infected with it, or had recovered from it provided the deeply sampled blood TCRbeta repertoires that made up the dataset. The repertoires were released in a freely available public database meant as a resource for research on the immune response to SARS-CoV-2. Samples came from the ongoing ImmuneRACE study (first 160 participants) plus 1,254 subjects from 6 global collaborators. Sample metadata almost always included a de-identified subject ID, COVID-19 status, age in years and sex. Where HLA class I and class II types were available, the types were taken from metadata supplied by the sample provider, not from assay-based typing.

Here is what the overall study found, with its caveats: The quantity of clinical and demographic metadata differed by source and by participant and was supplied without curation.

Each collaborating institution followed its own protocols to collect whole blood in K2EDTA tubes. For TCRbeta analysis, collaborators shipped samples in one of three forms: frozen whole blood, isolated PBMCs, or DNA extracted from either of those sample types. TCRbeta CDR3 regions were amplified from genomic DNA by means of the immunoSEQ Assay, a bias-controlled multiplex PCR. The study's own analysis went as follows. Nucleated cell counts per sample were estimated from amplification of reference gene primers within the assay. Sequence reads were collapsed and filtered to measure the absolute abundance of every unique TCRbeta CDR3 rearrangement. Productive Simpson clonality was computed per sample as the square root of Simpson's diversity index over productive rearrangements. The clones in this table, taken by TCRdb from immuneACCESS, are in-frame only. Not every clone is retained; where verified, under half of the shortfall comes from an unresolved V gene, and the cause of the rest is unknown. For V, J and clone size, that table is used; D and trimming come from the DNA. The sample contains around 150,000 clones, under 85% of them found a single time. The ten largest clones add up to over 8.5% of the sample.

Comments on this clone: The specificity of this receptor is unknown. At one boundary the junction diverges from the germline segment, which might be a read error.

Including the terminal cysteine and phenylalanine, the CDR3 comprises 14 residues. Solely the CDR3 DNA is kept, with 42 bases framed from the first base. In the germline V gene (reference sequence), CDR1 corresponds to SSHAT and CDR2 to FNYEAQ. The sequenced sample was peripheral blood. The TCR comes from a man aged 50 or older with active or convalescent COVID-19. The sequence links TRBV7-7 to TRBJ2-1; the D gene is unclear. The CDR3 corresponds to CASSADLLHNEQFF. The DNA sequence is as follows: TGTGCTAGCAGCGCCGATCTACTTCATAATGAGCAGTTCTTC.